This TCR beta chain was identified during a study of blood T cell repertoires in COVID-19. About the research overall: COVID-19 samples from acute and convalescent phases originated in the United States, Italy and Spain. From T cells, B-cell-depleted T cells, or PBMCs came the material, which was cDNA or gDNA.

Donors in Cohort 3 counted as recovered after two negative PCRs, clearance, or symptom resolution. Original processing methods: From reference gene primer amplification, estimates of nucleated cell counts were derived. Method: immunoSEQ multiplex PCR; TCRdb's copy keeps in-frame clones and lacks some. V and J calls plus clone size are reproduced from that table; the DNA served to infer D and trimming. The sample consists of fewer than 350,000 clones, roughly nine tenths of them appearing once. Germline lookup yields CDR1 SGHTA and CDR2 FQGNSA. V was pared by 4 bases and J by 0 bases, with 2 bases of the junction left unmatched. The CDR3 covers 14 residues.

The sequencing sample was made of PBMCs or T cells enriched from blood (not recorded which). The clonotype originates from a woman between 40 and 55 years old who had recovered from COVID-19. The rearrangement joins TRBV7-2 to TRBJ2-7; 8 positions match TRBD1. The DNA for the CDR3 is TGTGCCAGCAGCTATGGACAGGGCTCCTACGAGCAGTACTTC. Translated: CASSYGQGSYEQYF.